Below, 24 T cell receptor beta chains from the same sample are listed, as sequenced in a study of breast tumors, draining lymph nodes, adjacent tissues. MiXCR, run by TCRdb on the multiplex PCR reads, gives a single entry per CDR3 protein. The sample consists of some 130,000 distinct CDR3 sequences, 20% to 25% of them appearing once. Breast cancer patients provided tissue from their axillary draining lymph nodes. Sequenced input: axillary lymph node tissue. The receptor source for this set is a female donor with breast cancer. Some clones in this sample may be carry-over from other donors' samples.

As regards this clonotype: The junction departs from the called germline gene at one end, perhaps through a read error. The chain joins TRBV30 to TRBJ2-1, with 12 bases fitting TRBD2. CDR3 length: 14 residues. Germline CDR1 reads GTSNPN; CDR2 reads SVGIG (reference sequence). CDR3: CAWQLAGGPRRQLF. The CDR3, as DNA: TGTGCCTGGCAACTAGCGGGAGGACCCCGTAGGCAGCTCTTC. Full variable domain (rest looked up from reference TRBV30 and TRBJ2-1): SQTIHQWPATLVQPVGSPLSLECTVEGTSNPNLYWYRQAAGRGLQLLFYSVGIGQISSEVPQNLSASRPQDRQFILSSKKLLLSDSGFYLCAWQLAGGPRRQLFGPGTRLTVL.

The chain combines TRBV12-3 or TRBV12-4 with TRBJ2-7; D unresolved. V was trimmed by 6 bases and J by 3 bases, leaving 18 bases between them. This CDR3 is 15 amino acids long. CDR3 coding DNA: TGTGCCAGCAGCGCTCAAAGAGGTCACGGCTACGAGCAGTACTTC. It specifies CASSAQRGHGYEQYF.

Ten or more counts support this clonotype. This chain links TRBV9 with TRBJ1-2, with 9 bases lining up with TRBD1. CDR1 SGDLS and CDR2 YYNGEE come from the germline V gene. Losses at the gene ends were 3 bases for V and 7 bases for J; bases not matched to a gene: 1. This CDR3 has 12 residues. The chain's CDR3 is CASSGTGAGYTF. The CDR3 DNA follows: TGTGCCAGCAGCGGGACAGGGGCTGGCTACACCTTC.

This clonotype has ten or more counts. V gene TRBV6-6 combines with J gene TRBJ2-7; 10 bases map to TRBD1. The V gene end was trimmed by 2 bases and the J gene end by 5 bases; junction bases not matched to a gene: 6. The germline gives CDR1 MNHNY, CDR2 SVGAGI (reference sequence). The CDR3 is made up of 15 amino acids. CDR3 DNA sequence: TGTGCCAGCAGTTACGGGACAGGGGCGACCAACGAGCAGTACTTC. Amino acid sequence: CASSYGTGATNEQYF.

This clonotype was detected many times. This chain links TRBV9 with TRBJ2-7; 10 nucleotides match TRBD1. Germline V gene lookup returns CDR1 SGDLS and CDR2 YYNGEE. V was clipped by 4 bases and J by 4 bases; unmatched bases: 5. The CDR3 totals 14 residues. CDR3 residues: CASSPTGQGYEQYF. The CDR3 coding sequence is TGTGCCAGCAGCCCGACGGGACAGGGGTACGAGCAGTACTTC.

The chain couples TRBV19 to TRBJ2-5; 7 bases line up with TRBD2. The CDR3 loop spans 15 amino acids. The trim removed 4 bases at V and 5 bases at J, leaving 10 bases unmatched. The germline CDR1 and CDR2 sequences are LNHDA and SQIVND (reference sequence). The DNA of the CDR3 is TGTGCCAGTAGTAGCGTTGGGCGGGAGTGGGAGACCCAGTACTTC. It is translated as CASSSVGREWETQYF.

There are many counts of this clonotype. The chain links TRBV9 to TRBJ1-6; D is uncertain. The CDR3 has 15 amino acids. The germline CDR1 and CDR2 sequences are SGDLS and YYNGEE. With 0 bases removed from V and 6 bases from J, the gap between germline ends came to 10 bases. The CDR3 protein is CASSVAGVPNSPLHF. CDR3 coding DNA: TGTGCCAGCAGCGTAGCTGGGGTACCTAATTCACCCCTCCACTTT.

V is TRBV7-8 and J is TRBJ2-1; 12 bases are shared with TRBD2. The length of the CDR3 is 18 residues. Germline assignment: CDR1 SGHVS and CDR2 FQNEAQ. V lost 5 bases and J lost 0; bases outside the gene matches: 8. In nucleotides, the CDR3 is TGTGCCAGCAGCGTAGGGACTAGCGGGTCCAGCTCCTACAATGAGCAGTTCTTC. Encoded protein: CASSVGTSGSSSYNEQFF.

This chain joins TRBV18 and TRBJ2-7; 11 bases align to TRBD2. V shed 3 bases, J shed 7 bases, and the junction held 5 bases outside the gene matches. The CDR3 is 14 amino acids. Germline V gene lookup returns CDR1 KGHSH and CDR2 LQKENI. This CDR3 is CASSPTSGMGEQYF. The CDR3 nucleotides read TGTGCCAGCTCACCGACTAGCGGGATGGGGGAGCAGTACTTC.

The rearrangement links TRBV28 to TRBJ1-6; D is unclear. There are 14 residues in the CDR3. From germline, CDR1 is MDHEN and CDR2 SYDVKM. Trimming removed 10 bases at V and 0 bases at J, with 10 bases between. CDR3 amino acids: CAIRESSYNSPLHF. The CDR3 bases are TGTGCCATTAGAGAGAGCTCCTATAATTCACCCCTCCACTTT.

Many counts were recorded for this clonotype. The chain is built from TRBV10-1 and TRBJ1-6; maybe TRBD1 (5 bases). There are 13 residues in the CDR3. V was trimmed by 0 bases and J by 10 bases, leaving 7 bases between them. CDR1 and CDR2 from the germline V gene are WNHNN and SYGVQD (reference sequence). CDR3 protein: CASSESGTSPLHF. The CDR3 DNA reads TGCGCCAGCAGTGAGTCAGGGACCTCACCCCTCCACTTT.

With regard to this clonotype: This may stem from a read error, because a much larger clone lies one nucleotide away. The chain carries TRBV2 and TRBJ1-4; D gene uncertain. Per the germline V gene, CDR1 is SNHLY and CDR2 is FYNNEI. The CDR3 spans 15 residues. The V end was cut by 6 bases, the J end by 0 bases, with 11 bases between. The CDR3 nucleotides are TGTGCCAGCAGAGCCGTTCCCGCAACTAATGAAAAACTGTTTTTT. This translates into CASRAVPATNEKLFF.

This clonotype has more than one count but fewer than ten. This CDR3 is CASNLAKETQYF. CDR3 DNA: TGTGCCAGCAACCTCGCCAAAGAGACCCAGTACTTC. This chain links TRBV27 with TRBJ2-5; D call uncertain. Per germline, CDR1 MNHEY and CDR2 SMNVEV (reference sequence). This CDR3 comprises 12 residues. The ends were cut back, 7 bases at V and 3 bases at J, with 9 bases in the middle.

In its sample, this clonotype was seen once. The J gene is TRBJ1-2, the V gene TRBV10-2; D unclear. Germline CDR1 is WSHSY and CDR2 is SAAADI. V lost 0 bases and J lost 4, with 9 bases in between. The CDR3 sequence is 14 residues long. The CDR3 sequence: CASSESRHAYGYTF. In nucleotides, the CDR3 is TGCGCCAGCAGTGAGTCTCGACACGCCTATGGCTACACCTTC.

This clonotype was found many times. The chain employs TRBV24-1 and TRBJ2-1; D ambiguous. Germline CDR1 reads KGHDR; CDR2 reads SFDVKD. This CDR3 region has 11 residues. Trimming took 5 bases from V and 6 from J, leaving 4 bases between them. CDR3 nucleotide sequence: TGTGCCACCAGTGCAAGCAATGAGCAGTTCTTC. Its translation: CATSASNEQFF.

This chain connects TRBV6-2 or TRBV6-3 to TRBJ2-2; 8 bases align to TRBD1. The germline V gene has CDR1 MNHEY and CDR2 SVGEGT. Trimming at V came to 6 bases and at J to 0 bases, leaving 3 bases not matched to a gene. This CDR3 spans 15 amino acids. CDR3 sequence (DNA): TGTGCCAGCAGGAAGACAGGGGCGAACACCGGGGAGCTGTTTTTT. Encoded protein: CASRKTGANTGELFF.

Comment on this clonotype: A read error may be the cause here, since a much bigger clone is one base away. The V gene is TRBV6-7, the J gene TRBJ2-3; tentative D call: TRBD2 (6 bases). TRBV6-7 is known as an ORF, though its function is uncertain. This CDR3 has 13 amino acids. With 6 bases removed from V and 8 bases from J, the gap between germline ends came to 15 bases. CDR3 sequence reads: CASRARGGGTQYF. The CDR3 DNA reads TGTGCCAGCAGGGCCCGGGGAGGAGGTACGCAGTATTTT.

The chain couples TRBV5-4 to TRBJ2-5, with D maybe TRBD2 (7 bases). Trimming removed 6 bases at V and 3 bases at J, with 21 bases between. CDR1 SGHNT and CDR2 YYREEE come from the germline V gene (reference sequence). The CDR3 extends over 16 amino acids. CDR3 sequence: CASTLLGGSGKETQYF. Here the CDR3 DNA reads TGTGCCAGCACCCTACTAGGGGGGAGCGGGAAAGAGACCCAGTACTTC.

Many counts were recorded for this clonotype. The chain uses TRBV3-1 and TRBJ2-5; maybe TRBD2 (5 bases). This CDR3 has 12 amino acids. CDR1 and CDR2 (germline): LGHDT, YNNKEL (reference sequence). Trimming shortened V by 0 bases and J by 14 bases, and 13 bases separated the two germline ends. This CDR3 is CASSQDELVRYF. The CDR3 DNA sequence: TGTGCCAGCAGCCAAGACGAACTAGTACGTTACTTC.

This chain uses TRBV12-3 or TRBV12-4 with TRBJ2-3; no clear D. V was trimmed by 10 bases and J by 3 bases, leaving 8 bases between them. The CDR3 totals 11 residues. CDR3 nucleotides: TGTGCCACCACGTCTACAGATACGCAGTATTTT. Amino acids: CATTSTDTQYF.

This clonotype was counted ten times or more. The chain uses TRBV18 and TRBJ2-7; a weak D match, TRBD1 (6 bases). Trimming left V 5 bases short and J 3 bases short, with 14 bases between. The germline V gene has CDR1 KGHSH and CDR2 LQKENI. The CDR3 is made up of 14 amino acids. CDR3 sequence reads: CASSKGHEDYEQYF. The CDR3 nucleotides are TGTGCCAGCTCAAAGGGACATGAGGACTACGAGCAGTACTTC.

This clonotype was recorded at least ten times. The V and J genes are TRBV7-9 and TRBJ2-5; D is perhaps TRBD2 (6 bases). The CDR3 consists of 12 residues. The germline V gene encodes CDR1 SEHNR and CDR2 FQNEAQ (reference sequence). V gave up 3 bases and J gave up 7 bases, with 9 bases separating them. The CDR3 region is CASSLVGGTQYF. CDR3 nucleotide sequence: TGTGCCAGCAGCTTGGTCGGGGGGACCCAGTACTTC.

This clonotype was recorded many times. The chain is built from TRBV20-1 and TRBJ1-6, with no clear D. The CDR3 has 15 amino acids. Trimming took off 0 bases at V and 0 bases at J, with 6 bases between the two ends. Germline V gene lookup returns CDR1 DFQATT and CDR2 SNEGSKA (reference sequence). The CDR3 sequence is CSARDRSSYNSPLHF. CDR3 nucleotide sequence: TGCAGTGCTAGAGACAGGAGCTCCTATAATTCACCCCTCCACTTT.

On this clonotype itself: Possible read error: a much larger clone is one base away. V usage is TRBV7-2 and J usage is TRBJ2-1; 10 bases match TRBD2. The CDR3 length is 15 residues. CDR1 SGHTA and CDR2 FQGNSA come from the germline V gene. This CDR3 is CAGSFGLAVYNEQFF. In nucleotides, the CDR3 is TGTGCCGGCAGCTTCGGACTAGCGGTTTACAATGAGCAGTTCTTC.